This T cell receptor beta chain was sequenced in a study of glioma-infiltrating T cells after dendritic cell vaccination. Stated time point: after dendritic cell vaccination, including at tumor progression/relapse. Some clones are missing from TCRdb's copy, which holds only in-frame ones; the method was immunoSEQ multiplex PCR. The profile covers under 130,000 clones, with 90% appearing a single time and roughly 2.8% taken by the ten largest. The CDR3 runs 16 residues. Looked up from germline, CDR1 is SGHAT and CDR2 is FQNNGV. Trimming cost V 4 bases and J 7 bases; bases outside gene matches: 14. The sample in question was blood, obtained after dendritic cell vaccination. This receptor was taken from a human donor with glioblastoma. The chain couples TRBV11-2 to TRBJ2-7; 9 bases align to TRBD2. CDR3 nucleotide sequence: TGTGCCAGCAGCTCCCCCCGGGCGGGAGGGCCGGGGGAGCAGTACTTC. It encodes CASSSPRAGGPGEQYF.